This TCR beta chain was sequenced for a study of shared clonotypes between healthy human individuals. Whole-study findings and limits: Naive subsets typically showed greater estimated richness than memory subsets. Despite large depth, sorted-subset datasets appeared incompletely sequenced.

Turning to this clone: What it recognizes is unknown.

Sequencing was performed with immunoSEQ multiplex PCR; in TCRdb, only in-frame clones are kept and a portion is missing. Of approximately 620,000 clones listed, less than 98% are singletons. This CDR3 spans 14 amino acids. Germline CDR1 is SQVTM and CDR2 is ANQGSEA. Trimming took 5 bases from V and 8 from J, leaving 19 bases between them. This chain uses TRBV29-1 with TRBJ2-1; tentatively, D is TRBD1 (6 bases). This TCR was sampled from a woman aged 30 to 39 in good health. Material: naive CD4+ T cells sorted from blood. Noted subset: CD45RA+ positively selected. CDR3 bases: TGCAGCGTTAGCATCCTACAGGGACGCGATGAGCAGTTCTTC. Amino acids: CSVSILQGRDEQFF.